This T cell receptor beta chain was found in a study of shared clonotypes between healthy human individuals. Study context: CD4 naive cells filled three plates per donor, CD4 memory three, CD8 naive two and CD8 memory one.

Study-wide results and caveats: Researchers sampled blood only, noting tissue repertoires likely differ.

CDR3 size: 13 residues. CDR1 SGDLS and CDR2 YYNGEE come from the germline V gene. Trimming removed 3 bases from V and 4 bases from J, with 9 bases in between. Original handling: ImmunoSEQ yielded junction-only sequences lacking quality scores, so filtering differed. TCRdb's copy holds only in-frame clones and misses some; the assay was immunoSEQ multiplex PCR. That table supplies the V and J calls and clone size; D and trimming were determined from the DNA. The table lists 950,000 to 1,300,000 clones, around four fifths of them singletons. In regard to this clone: Its antigen remains unidentified.

The chain carries TRBV9 and TRBJ2-3; D gene ambiguous. The TCR originated in a man in his late teens or twenties in good health. Source material: memory CD4+ T cells sorted from blood. As for subset: CD45RA-negative fraction. CDR3 sequence: CASSGIKSDTQYF. CDR3 in DNA: TGTGCCAGCAGCGGAATTAAATCAGATACGCAGTATTTT.